This TCR beta chain is from a study of cytomegalovirus exposure and HLA in healthy donors. Points from the study as a whole: Differences between HLA loci emerged in a later analysis of TCR association rates, with DRB1 most and HLA-C fewest. Reports state that TCR beta sequences accurately predicted most subjects' HLA-A and HLA-B alleles. Reportedly, cytomegalovirus status was diagnosed with high sensitivity and specificity.

Of note for this clone: Its antigen is undetermined.

Both 60 Vbeta primers and 13 Jbeta primers went into the PCR. This table comes from immunoSEQ multiplex PCR, and its TCRdb copy is limited to in-frame clones, with some not included. The sample has 150,000 to 200,000 clones; around 75% are singletons. The origin of this receptor is a male donor in good health and CMV-seronegative. Material for sequencing was PBMCs.

This CDR3 reads CASSSGQGLTDTQYF. In DNA, the CDR3 is TGTGCCAGCAGCTCGGGACAGGGGTTGACAGATACGCAGTATTTT. The V gene is TRBV13, the J gene TRBJ2-3; 10 bases line up with TRBD1. J gave up 3 bases and V 4 bases, and 4 bases lay outside the gene matches. This CDR3 is built from 15 residues. CDR1 is PRHDT and CDR2 is FYEKMQ in the germline V gene (reference sequence).